A single sample is the source of the 32 T cell receptor beta chains below, sequenced in a study of blood T cell repertoires in COVID-19. Sequencing used immunoSEQ multiplex PCR; TCRdb keeps in-frame clones, though not all of them. The table includes a few hundred thousand clones, about nine tenths detected once. Sequencing was done on a sample of PBMCs or T cells enriched from blood (not recorded which). All receptors derive from a woman between 40 and 50 years old who had been exposed to COVID-19.

The chain carries TRBV7-2 and TRBJ1-1, with D uncertain. This CDR3 region has 13 residues. Trimming shortened V by 5 bases and J by 5 bases, and 12 bases separated the two germline ends. Germline V gene lookup returns CDR1 SGHTA and CDR2 FQGNSA. CDR3 DNA: TGTGCCAGCAGCCTATATCTGGTGACTGAAGCTTTCTTT. Encoded protein: CASSLYLVTEAFF.

This sequence joins TRBV13 and TRBJ2-1, with D perhaps TRBD2 (6 bases). The CDR3 loop spans 15 amino acids. V was pared by 0 bases and J by 0 bases, with 6 bases between. In germline, CDR1 is PRHDT, CDR2 FYEKMQ (reference sequence). The CDR3 here is CASSLGEGSYNEQFF. Here the CDR3 DNA reads TGTGCCAGCAGCTTAGGGGAGGGCTCCTACAATGAGCAGTTCTTC. The full variable domain, completed using reference TRBV13 and TRBJ2-1, is AAGVIQSPRHLIKEKRETATLKCYPIPRHDTVYWYQQGPGQDPQFLISFYEKMQSDKGSIPDRFSAQQFSDYHSELNMSSLELGDSALYFCASSLGEGSYNEQFFGPGTRLTVL.

The chain carries TRBV30 and TRBJ1-4; D not resolved. Trimming shortened V by 2 bases and J by 0 bases, and 7 bases separated the two germline ends. CDR1 is GTSNPN, CDR2 SVGIG, per germline (reference sequence). The CDR3 runs to 14 residues. The CDR3 loop is CAWSLGATNEKLFF. As DNA, the CDR3 is TGTGCCTGGAGTCTCGGGGCAACTAATGAAAAACTGTTTTTT.

The chain couples TRBV6-5 to TRBJ2-7; maybe TRBD2 (5 bases). Trimming cost V 2 bases and J 1 base, with 6 bases left between them. Germline V CDR1 and CDR2: MNHEY, SVGAGI. The CDR3 is 13 amino acids. CDR3 protein: CASSYGESYEQYF. As DNA, the CDR3 is TGTGCCAGCAGTTACGGGGAGTCCTACGAGCAGTACTTC.

This chain connects TRBV15 to TRBJ2-5; TRBD2 agrees at 10 bases. V was pared by 2 bases and J by 5 bases, with 8 bases of the junction left unmatched. The length of the CDR3 is 16 residues. CDR1 LNHNV and CDR2 YYDKDF come from the germline V gene (reference sequence). CDR3 protein: CATSRSGAGGRETQYF. DNA for the CDR3: TGTGCCACCAGCAGATCTGGAGCGGGAGGGCGGGAGACCCAGTACTTC.

CDR3: CASSQAAGNTIYF. Here the CDR3 DNA reads TGTGCCAGCAGCCAAGCCGCTGGAAACACCATATATTTT. V gene TRBV3-1 (or the pseudogene TRBV3-2) combines with J gene TRBJ1-3; D is uncertain. There are 13 residues in the CDR3. Germline V gene lookup returns CDR1 LGHDT and CDR2 YNNKEL (reference sequence). Trimming stripped 1 base from V and 2 bases from J, with 3 bases between.

This clone was found once. This sequence joins TRBV7-9 and TRBJ2-3; the D is unclear. This CDR3 is 14 amino acids long. Germline assignment: CDR1 SEHNR and CDR2 FQNEAQ (reference sequence). V lost 1 base and J 5 bases, leaving 10 bases between the germline ends. CDR3 in amino acids: CASSLGSKQDTQYF. CDR3 nucleotides: TGTGCCAGCAGCTTAGGAAGTAAGCAAGATACGCAGTATTTT.

V and J are TRBV6-5 and TRBJ2-1; D unresolved. This CDR3 is built from 15 residues. Germline CDR1 reads MNHEY; CDR2 reads SVGAGI. The germline V and J ends were trimmed by 5 bases and 0 bases, with 11 bases remaining between them. The chain's CDR3 is CASSNRRASYNEQFF. CDR3 DNA sequence: TGTGCCAGCAGTAACCGGAGAGCCTCCTACAATGAGCAGTTCTTC.

J is TRBJ2-3 and V is TRBV9, with D perhaps matching TRBD2 (5 bases). The V and J ends lost 4 bases and 5 bases respectively, with 17 bases between them. CDR3 length equals 15 residues. The germline CDR1 and CDR2 sequences are SGDLS and YYNGEE. CDR3 residues: CASSPRVHGEDTQYF. Here the CDR3 DNA reads TGTGCCAGCAGCCCCCGGGTCCACGGGGAAGATACGCAGTATTTT.

The rearrangement uses TRBV21-1 and TRBJ2-5; whether TRBD1, the table's D call, matches the DNA was not checked. TRBV21-1 is noted as a pseudogene. The CDR3 loop spans 14 amino acids. CDR3 protein: CASSKGTVQGTQYF. The DNA of the CDR3 is TGTGCCAGCAGCAAAGGGACAGTACAAGGGACCCAGTACTTC.

The chain recombines TRBV19 with TRBJ1-1; unclear D gene. Trimming stripped 5 bases from V and 3 bases from J, with 10 bases between. The CDR3 runs 13 residues. Germline CDR1 and CDR2: LNHDA and SQIVND (reference sequence). Here the CDR3 DNA reads TGTGCCAGTAGTGCCCCCGGTGACACTGAAGCTTTCTTT. Its translation is CASSAPGDTEAFF.

The chain couples TRBV2 to TRBJ2-1, with D maybe TRBD2 (5 bases). Germline assignment: CDR1 SNHLY and CDR2 FYNNEI. This CDR3 contains 15 residues. V was shortened by 4 bases and J by 7 bases, with 17 bases between the two germline ends. CDR3 sequence: CASSVEVQTGNEQFF. In DNA, the CDR3 is TGTGCCAGCAGTGTAGAGGTCCAAACGGGAAATGAGCAGTTCTTC.

The chain joins TRBV9 to TRBJ1-1; possible D gene TRBD1, 5 bases. Germline V lookup: CDR1 SGDLS, CDR2 YYNGEE. The CDR3 is 17 residues long. V lost 0 bases to trimming and J lost 2 bases, with 17 bases between them. The CDR3 coding sequence is TGTGCCAGCAGCGTAGAAGGGGCGACCCGACTTAACACTGAAGCTTTCTTT. It specifies CASSVEGATRLNTEAFF. The full variable domain, completed using reference TRBV9 and TRBJ1-1, is DSGVTQTPKHLITATGQRVTLRCSPRSGDLSVYWYQQSLDQGLQFLIQYYNGEERAKGNILERFSAQQFPDLHSELNLSSLELGDSALYFCASSVEGATRLNTEAFFGQGTRLTVV.

V is TRBV10-2 and J is TRBJ1-1; D call uncertain. V was pared by 8 bases and J by 1 base, with 14 bases between. Germline CDR1 reads WSHSY; CDR2 reads SAAADI. This CDR3 has 14 residues. CDR3 sequence: CASGEAARNTEAFF. The CDR3 bases are TGCGCCAGCGGGGAGGCAGCTAGGAACACTGAAGCTTTCTTT.

The gene calls are TRBV5-1 and TRBJ2-1; 7 bases fit TRBD2. The CDR3 loop spans 15 amino acids. In germline, CDR1 is SGHRS, CDR2 YFSETQ. Losses at the gene ends were 0 bases for V and 4 bases for J; bases not matched to a gene: 4. The CDR3 DNA reads TGCGCCAGCAGCTTGGAGTCTAGCGGTTACAATGAGCAGTTCTTC. Translation: CASSLESSGYNEQFF.

This chain uses TRBV5-4 with TRBJ2-5; 9 positions match TRBD1. Trimming at V came to 3 bases and at J to 5 bases, leaving 2 bases not matched to a gene. Germline V lookup: CDR1 SGHNT, CDR2 YYREEE (reference sequence). The CDR3 extends over 13 amino acids. The chain's CDR3 is CASSSDRGETQYF. CDR3 in DNA: TGTGCCAGCAGCTCCGACAGGGGGGAGACCCAGTACTTC.

J is TRBJ1-5 and V is TRBV4-2, with 8 bases that match TRBD1. The germline gives CDR1 LGHNA, CDR2 YNFKEQ. The CDR3 extends over 15 amino acids. Unmatched junction bases numbered 7, after V lost 5 bases and J lost 4 bases. This CDR3 is CASSTDGQGNQPQHF. The DNA of the CDR3 is TGTGCCAGCAGCACTGACGGACAGGGAAATCAGCCCCAGCATTTT.

V and J are TRBV6-5 and TRBJ1-1, with unresolved D. Germline V gene data show CDR1 as MNHEY and CDR2 as SVGAGI. The CDR3 runs to 13 residues. The V end lost 0 bases, the J end lost 10 bases, and 12 bases lay between the germline ends. CDR3 coding DNA: TGTGCCAGCAGTTACTCCGAGGGAAGACGAGCTTTCTTT. It codes for CASSYSEGRRAFF.

This clone was observed a single time. The chain uses TRBV19 and TRBJ1-1, with a possible D match to TRBD1 (5 bases). The CDR3 extends over 13 amino acids. The V and J ends lost 6 bases and 9 bases respectively, with 17 bases between them. In germline, CDR1 is LNHDA, CDR2 SQIVND (reference sequence). CDR3 nucleotide sequence: TGTGCCAGTAGATGGAGAGGACAACCGAAAGCTTTCTTT. Amino acids: CASRWRGQPKAFF.

There are a few counts of this clone. The CDR3 region has the DNA TGTGCCAGCAGTAGGACAGGGGCGATGAACACTGAAGCTTTCTTT. This codes for CASSRTGAMNTEAFF. V usage is TRBV2 and J usage is TRBJ1-1; 9 bases agree with TRBD1. Germline-derived CDR1 and CDR2 are SNHLY and FYNNEI. This CDR3 comprises 15 residues. The junction had 4 bases not matched to a gene; V was cut back by 5 bases and J by 0 bases. The entire variable domain, with the rest obtained from reference TRBV2 and TRBJ1-1, is as follows: EPEVTQTPSHQVTQMGQEVILRCVPISNHLYFYWYRQILGQKVEFLVSFYNNEISEKSEIFDDQFSVERPDGSNFTLKIRSTKLEDSAMYFCASSRTGAMNTEAFFGQGTRLTVV.

The chain recombines TRBV7-9 with TRBJ2-3; no firm D call. The CDR3 is 14 residues long. Germline V gene lookup returns CDR1 SEHNR and CDR2 FQNEAQ (reference sequence). Trimming took 2 bases from V and 1 from J, leaving 7 bases between them. The CDR3 loop reads CASSLTVGTDTQYF. The CDR3 DNA is TGTGCCAGCAGCTTAACAGTGGGCACAGATACGCAGTATTTT.

V gene TRBV15 combines with J gene TRBJ2-5; D possibly corresponds to TRBD1 (6 bases). The CDR3 has 16 residues. Germline V gives CDR1 LNHNV, CDR2 YYDKDF (reference sequence). V lost 2 bases, J lost 2 bases, and 15 bases lay in between. CDR3 protein: CATSRTLTGAQETQYF. The CDR3 DNA sequence: TGTGCCACCAGCAGAACCTTGACAGGAGCACAAGAGACCCAGTACTTC. The full variable domain, with the rest looked up from reference TRBV15 and TRBJ2-5, is DAMVIQNPRYQVTQFGKPVTLSCSQTLNHNVMYWYQQKSSQAPKLLFHYYDKDFNNEADTPDNFQSRRPNTSFCFLDIRSPGLGDTAMYLCATSRTLTGAQETQYFGPGTRLLVL.

This chain links TRBV25-1 with TRBJ2-1; TRBD2 aligns across 10 bases. The CDR3 totals 18 residues. The germline V gene encodes CDR1 MGHDK and CDR2 SYGVNS. V trimming: 6 bases; J trimming: 9 bases; junction bases outside the gene matches: 20. The CDR3 sequence: CASSDPLAGGSRTPEQFF. As DNA, the CDR3 is TGTGCCAGCAGCGATCCTTTAGCGGGAGGATCACGAACCCCTGAGCAGTTCTTC.

The gene calls are TRBV18 and TRBJ1-1; the D is unclear. This CDR3 comprises 20 residues. V lost 1 base to trimming and J lost 3 bases, with 27 bases between them. Germline V gene data show CDR1 as KGHSH and CDR2 as LQKENI. The CDR3 sequence: CASSPRVMGLSLRKDTEAFF. DNA of the CDR3: TGTGCCAGCTCACCACGGGTAATGGGTCTATCACTAAGGAAGGACACTGAAGCTTTCTTT.

In its sample, this clone was seen a few times. The chain couples TRBV19 to TRBJ2-7, with 7 bases that match TRBD1. The trim removed 5 bases at V and 2 bases at J, leaving 6 bases unmatched. The germline V gene has CDR1 LNHDA and CDR2 SQIVND (reference sequence). The CDR3 extends over 14 amino acids. The CDR3 DNA sequence: TGTGCCAGTAGTCCGAGACAGGGAACCTACGAGCAGTACTTC. This sequence encodes CASSPRQGTYEQYF.

In DNA, the CDR3 is TGTGCCAGCAGCAAGGCCCCGGGTAATTCACCCCTCCACTTT. Protein product: CASSKAPGNSPLHF. The chain has TRBV7-3 and TRBJ1-6; unclear D gene. This CDR3 has 14 residues. V dropped 5 bases and J dropped 6 bases, with 11 bases sitting between them. Germline loops: CDR1 SGHTA, CDR2 FQGTGA.

The chain links TRBV7-9 to TRBJ1-1; TRBD1 matches 7 bases. V gave up 5 bases and J gave up 5 bases; unmatched junction bases: 11. Germline V lookup: CDR1 SEHNR, CDR2 FQNEAQ (reference sequence). This CDR3 is built from 15 residues. This CDR3 reads CASSHYRGALTEAFF. CDR3 nucleotide sequence: TGTGCCAGCAGCCATTACAGGGGAGCGTTGACTGAAGCTTTCTTT.

This rearrangement joins TRBV21-1 to TRBJ1-5; the table's D call, TRBD1, was not checked against the DNA. TRBV21-1 is a listed pseudogene. The length of the CDR3 is 19 residues. CDR3 bases: TGTGCCAGCAGCAGTGCGGGGACAGGGTTGGCTAAAGTAAGTCAGCCCCAGCATTTT. Protein sequence: CASSSAGTGLAKVSQPQHF.

This clone was seen more than once but under ten times. The chain recombines TRBV6-5 with TRBJ1-2; TRBD1 is a possible D gene (5 bases). CDR1 is MNHEY, CDR2 SVGAGI, per germline. Trimming pared 4 bases from V and 9 bases from J, leaving 12 bases between. The CDR3 contains 12 residues. DNA for the CDR3: TGTGCCAGCAGTTCTCAAGGGGATCGCTACACCTTC. As protein: CASSSQGDRYTF.

In this sample, this clone turned up once. This chain connects TRBV27 to TRBJ2-1; 14 bases map to TRBD2. Germline V lookup: CDR1 MNHEY, CDR2 SMNVEV (reference sequence). The V and J ends lost 5 bases and 4 bases, in that order; junction bases with no gene match: 1. There are 15 residues in the CDR3. This CDR3 reads CASSRLAGGYNEQFF. In DNA form, the CDR3 reads TGTGCCAGCAGTCGACTAGCGGGAGGGTACAATGAGCAGTTCTTC.

V and J are TRBV12-5 and TRBJ1-5; 10 nucleotides align to TRBD1. Germline assignment: CDR1 LGHNT and CDR2 FRNRAP. There are 15 residues in the CDR3. The ends lost 7 bases at V and 4 bases at J; junction bases unmatched: 7. In DNA, the CDR3 is TGTGCTAGTGTCTATTGGACAGGGGGTAATCAGCCCCAGCATTTT. This sequence encodes CASVYWTGGNQPQHF.

V gene TRBV6-7 combines with J gene TRBJ2-4; 8 nucleotides line up with TRBD2. TRBV6-7 is an ORF, and what it does is uncertain. The CDR3 runs to 19 residues. Trimming cost V 4 bases and J 0 bases; bases outside gene matches: 14. CDR3 in DNA: TGTGCCAGCAGTTCCACGGGGTTGCGGGAGGCAAGAGCCAAAAACATTCAGTACTTC. Protein product: CASSSTGLREARAKNIQYF.